This T cell receptor (beta chain) was documented in a study of CD8+CD57+ T cells in acquired aplastic anemia (dated by TCRdb to the late 2010s). Context from the whole study: On average, sorted CD4+ and CD8+ cells yielded around 3.1 ug of extracted DNA, with a range of roughly 0.17 to 27.4 ug. A CD8+CD57+ expansion meant a frequency higher than the mean frequency seen in healthy subjects. General findings and caveats noted by the study authors: Roughly 29 CD8+ CDR3 sequences were shared between patients and controls but appeared highly expressed in patients and within their immunodominant clones. Between patients and healthy controls, no significant difference in CD8+ Simpson's diversity was found (P=0.060).

V is pruned by 5 bases and J by 7 bases, leaving 8 bases of the junction without a gene match. The CDR3 numbers 13 residues from cysteine through phenylalanine. Solely the CDR3 DNA is kept, with 39 bases framed from the first base. CDR1 DFQATT and CDR2 SNEGSKA are derived from the germline V gene (reference sequence). Genomic DNA was used as template for profiling of TCR beta VDJ combinations and CDR3 sequences. An Illumina HiSeq 2000 was used for TCR repertoire sequencing. The published analysis was carried out like this. Repertoires were assessed using TRBV/TRBJ rearrangement plots, CDR3 size and DJ length profiles, and Simpson's diversity index. The most abundant DNA sequence in the deep sequencing data was defined as the immunodominant clone. CDR3 amino acid sequences were checked for sharing across subjects and were also compared against the VDJdb database and published repertoires. In-frame beta chains were kept once TCRdb had trimmed the public reads at Q25 with fastp and called clones with MiXCR. Under each unique CDR3 protein, matching rows form one entry showing the most common genes and DNA. Clone size and V and J calls follow TCRdb, not the original study. Counted in this sample were approximately 150,000 distinct CDR3 sequences; less than 50% of them appeared once. The top ten clones comprise roughly 2.9% of the sample.

The table lists this clonotype with many counts. Its target antigen remains unknown. There are no base qualities to consult, and no much larger clone falls within one base. Expansion of CD8+CD57+ cells had been shown by flow cytometry in the patients chosen for sequencing. Every patient had severe acquired aplastic anemia, diagnosed using the International Study of Aplastic Anemia and Agranulocytosis and Camitta criteria. No patient had received any therapy when blood was sampled. TCR repertoires of sorted CD4+ and CD8+ blood T cells from severe aplastic anemia patients and healthy subjects were deep-sequenced in the study. Patients were enrolled under clinicaltrials.gov protocols 00001620, 01623167, 00001397, 00071045, 00081523 and 00961064 in the USA. Ficoll-Paque density gradient centrifugation was used to isolate peripheral blood mononuclear cells. Before DNA was extracted, CD4+ and CD8+ T cells were sorted using either FACS or magnetic beads.

The TCR originated in a human donor with aplastic anemia. Recombination linked TRBV20-1 to TRBJ1-5, and 7 bases in between align with TRBD1. The sample taken for sequencing was sorted CD4+, CD8+, or CD8+CD57+ T cells (not recorded which) from PBMCs. CDR3 reads: CSAEDRVGQPQHF. The DNA sequence follows: TGCAGTGCTGAAGACAGGGTTGGGCAGCCCCAGCATTTT.